The sequence of this T cell receptor (beta chain) was determined in a study of shared clonotypes between healthy human individuals. TCRdb's copy holds only in-frame clones and misses some; the assay was immunoSEQ multiplex PCR. This table holds approximately 710,000 clones, about nine tenths found once. Those who donated were healthy HIV-negative adults, with no recent acute infections or vaccinations reported. Sequencing was performed on memory CD8+ T cells from PBMCs. Subset specified: CD45RO+ cells pooled with CCR7-negative TemRA cells. The receptor was derived from a man between 18 and 29 years old in good health. Some clones in this sample may be carry-over from other donors' samples.

The CDR3 nucleotides are TGTGCCAGCAGTTCCCACAGGGTTACTAGGAACACTGAAGCTTTCTTT. It encodes CASSSHRVTRNTEAFF. The chain employs TRBV28 and TRBJ1-1; a weak D match, TRBD1 (6 bases). CDR3 size: 16 residues. CDR1 is MDHEN and CDR2 is SYDVKM in the germline V gene. The V end lost 4 bases, the J end lost 1 base, and 16 bases lay between the germline ends.